The 27 T cell receptor beta chains reported below all come from one sample, sequenced in a study of human T cells and chemical hapten exposure. The time point denotes: patch test 2, 6 weeks after DPC sensitization. The treatment is: therapeutic diphenylcyclopropenone sensitization with weekly scalp DPC. TCRdb fed the RACE reads into MiXCR, producing one record per CDR3 protein. The repertoire holds 75,000 to 95,000 distinct CDR3 sequences, with approximately 10% as singletons. The specimen comprised whole blood, sampled in connection with sensitization to the hapten diphenylcyclopropenone (DPC). All receptors derive from a middle-aged man with alopecia areata. Some clones in this sample may be carry-over from other donors' samples.

The chain joins TRBV15 to TRBJ1-4; D call uncertain. The CDR3 sequence is 13 residues long. CDR1 is LNHNV and CDR2 is YYDKDF in the germline V gene (reference sequence). V was trimmed by 0 bases and J by 6 bases, leaving 5 bases between them. In DNA form, the CDR3 reads TGTGCCACCAGCAGAGACAGTGATGAAAAACTGTTTTTT. It encodes CATSRDSDEKLFF.

This clonotype was counted a few times. The gene calls are TRBV7-9 and TRBJ2-4; D not resolved. V lost 5 bases to trimming and J lost 1 base, with 15 bases between them. There are 16 residues in the CDR3. Per the germline V gene, CDR1 is SEHNR and CDR2 is FQNEAQ (reference sequence). Here the CDR3 DNA reads TGTGCCAGCAGCCCGGGCCCCTTGGGGGCCAAAAACATTCAGTACTTC. Its translation is CASSPGPLGAKNIQYF.

The rearrangement links TRBV6-2 or TRBV6-3 to TRBJ2-7; D may be TRBD1 (6 bases). V was pared by 2 bases and J by 1 base, with 12 bases between. Germline V gene sequence: CDR1 MNHEY, CDR2 SVGEGT. The length of the CDR3 is 15 residues. CDR3 sequence (DNA): TGTGCCAGCAGTTACCTAGGGGGTGTATCCTACGAGCAGTACGTC. It is translated as CASSYLGGVSYEQYV.

This clonotype was recorded many times. CDR3 protein: CASSLDRAKNSPLHF. The CDR3 DNA reads as TGTGCCAGCAGCTTAGACCGGGCCAAGAATTCACCCCTCCACTTT. The V and J genes are TRBV11-2 and TRBJ1-6, with no clear D. This CDR3 has 15 amino acids. The germline V gene encodes CDR1 SGHAT and CDR2 FQNNGV. V was cut by 0 bases and J by 7 bases, with 10 bases left in between. Full variable domain (outside the CDR3, taken from reference TRBV11-2 and TRBJ1-6): EAGVAQSPRYKIIEKRQSVAFWCNPISGHATLYWYQQILGQGPKLLIQFQNNGVVDDSQLPKDRFSAERLKGVDSTLKIQPAKLEDSAVYLCASSLDRAKNSPLHFGNGTRLTVT.

The V and J genes are TRBV6-2 or TRBV6-3 and TRBJ2-7, with TRBD2 matching over 11 bases. The CDR3 is 15 residues long. Germline CDR1 and CDR2: MNHEY and SVGEGT. The V and J ends lost 5 bases and 3 bases, in that order; junction bases with no gene match: 6. CDR3 DNA sequence: TGTGCCAGCAGTAGCAGTACTAGCGGGAGCTACGAGCAGTACGTC. It is translated as CASSSSTSGSYEQYV.

This clonotype came up a few times. The chain recombines TRBV11-1 with TRBJ2-5, with D maybe TRBD2 (6 bases). This CDR3 comprises 16 residues. V was pared by 1 base and J by 0 bases, with 12 bases between. The V gene's germline CDR1 is SGHAT and CDR2 FQDESV (reference sequence). CDR3 loop: CASSLDWGRYQETQYF. The CDR3 DNA reads as TGTGCCAGCAGCTTAGACTGGGGGAGGTACCAAGAGACCCAGTACTTC.

The chain is built from TRBV29-1 and TRBJ2-7; D unresolved. V was clipped by 5 bases and J by 6 bases, with 17 bases between them. There are 13 residues in the CDR3. Germline-derived CDR1 and CDR2 are SQVTM and ANQGSEA. CDR3 residues: CSVLSTTPGEQYF. In DNA, the CDR3 is TGCAGCGTTCTAAGTACTACGCCGGGCGAGCAGTACTTC.

This clonotype has more than one count but fewer than ten. V and J are TRBV24-1 and TRBJ2-1, with TRBD1 as a possible D gene (5 bases). Germline V gene data show CDR1 as KGHDR and CDR2 as SFDVKD. The ends were cut back, 0 bases at V and 0 bases at J, with 11 bases in the middle. This CDR3 spans 17 amino acids. The CDR3: CATSDLGAGVSYNEQFF. The CDR3 region has the DNA TGTGCCACCAGTGATTTGGGGGCCGGCGTCTCCTACAATGAGCAGTTCTTC.

Points on this clonotype: An end of the junction differs from the germline gene, which may be a read error. This chain connects TRBV11-2 to TRBJ2-3; no clear D. Germline V gene data show CDR1 as SGHAT and CDR2 as FQNNGV. This CDR3 is 15 amino acids long. In DNA, the CDR3 is TGTGTCAGCAGCTTGGCCACCACTAGCACAGATACGCAGTATTTT. Protein product: CVSSLATTSTDTQYF.

The V and J genes are TRBV28 and TRBJ1-1; no clear D gene. The CDR3 extends over 14 amino acids. Trimming removed 5 bases at V and 3 bases at J, with 13 bases between. Germline V CDR1 and CDR2: MDHEN, SYDVKM. This CDR3 is CASSKRARDTEAFF. CDR3 sequence (DNA): TGTGCCAGCAGTAAAAGGGCTCGGGACACTGAAGCTTTCTTT.

The rearrangement joins TRBV5-1 to TRBJ1-2, with 12 bases that match TRBD1. This CDR3 is 15 amino acids long. V lost 4 bases, J lost 5 bases, and 6 bases stayed unmatched. Germline V lookup: CDR1 SGHRS, CDR2 YFSETQ. CDR3 loop: CASSQGTGGEYGYTF. CDR3 in DNA: TGCGCCAGCAGCCAGGGGACAGGGGGCGAATATGGCTACACCTTC.

This clonotype was observed at least ten times. The rearrangement uses TRBV7-2 and TRBJ1-5; TRBD1 matches at 7 bases. Germline assignment: CDR1 SGHTA and CDR2 FQGNSA. This CDR3 comprises 16 residues. The V gene end was trimmed by 5 bases and the J gene end by 3 bases; junction bases not matched to a gene: 10. CDR3 sequence: CASSQSAGTVNQPQHF. The CDR3 DNA is TGTGCCAGCAGCCAAAGCGCCGGGACAGTCAATCAGCCCCAGCATTTT.

This sequence joins TRBV30 and TRBJ2-1; D is uncertain. Germline loops: CDR1 GTSNPN, CDR2 SVGIG (reference sequence). V was cut by 2 bases and J by 7 bases, with 6 bases left in between. This CDR3 region has 11 residues. This CDR3 is CAWSLGNEQFF. The CDR3, as DNA: TGTGCCTGGAGTCTTGGGAATGAGCAGTTCTTC.

This clonotype has more than one count but fewer than ten. V and J are TRBV6-5 and TRBJ1-5; D perhaps matches TRBD1 (6 bases). Germline lookup yields CDR1 MNHEY and CDR2 SVGAGI. The CDR3 consists of 14 residues. With 2 bases removed from V and 10 bases from J, the gap between germline ends came to 15 bases. The CDR3 DNA is TGTGCCAGCAGTTACAGACAGGTCTTTGGCCCCCAGCATTTT. This gives the protein CASSYRQVFGPQHF.

This clonotype was observed a handful of times. The CDR3, as DNA: TGTGCCAGCAGTCCCCCCGGCGAGGGGCCCCCCCTCCACTTT. This translates into CASSPPGEGPPLHF. This chain uses TRBV28 with TRBJ1-6; TRBD1 might be the D (5 bases). The CDR3 runs to 14 residues. Deletions cut 5 bases from V and 13 bases from J, with 18 bases between. Per germline, CDR1 MDHEN and CDR2 SYDVKM.

In its sample, this clonotype was seen many times. The J gene is TRBJ1-5, the V gene TRBV12-3 or TRBV12-4; D may be TRBD1 (6 bases). The V gene lost 7 bases and the J gene lost 3 bases, with 22 bases spanning the gap. The CDR3 sequence is 17 residues long. CDR3 DNA sequence: TGTGCCAGCAACCCGAACGGGGGCGCGGGTGCCAATCAGCCCCAGCATTTT. It yields the protein CASNPNGGAGANQPQHF.

This clonotype was counted a few times. The chain uses TRBV5-1 and TRBJ2-3, with D possibly being TRBD2 (5 bases). The CDR3 is 15 amino acids. V was shortened by 0 bases and J by 4 bases, with 12 bases between the two germline ends. Germline CDR1 is SGHRS and CDR2 is YFSETQ. The CDR3 reads CASSLEGVVPDTQYF. Here the CDR3 DNA reads TGCGCCAGCAGCTTGGAGGGAGTGGTCCCAGATACGCAGTATTTT.

The genes are TRBV4-3 and TRBJ2-1, with 12 positions matching TRBD2. The germline V gene encodes CDR1 LGHNA and CDR2 YSLEER. This CDR3 has 16 amino acids. V was pared by 4 bases and J by 7 bases, with 8 bases of the junction left unmatched. The CDR3: CASSRELAGGDNEQFF. CDR3 DNA sequence: TGCGCCAGCAGCCGAGAACTAGCGGGAGGAGATAATGAGCAGTTCTTC.

In this sample, this clonotype turned up a few times. The chain uses TRBV6-6 and TRBJ2-3; the D gene is possibly TRBD2 (7 bases). The CDR3 has 15 residues. V was pared by 2 bases and J by 5 bases, with 14 bases between. The germline V gene has CDR1 MNHNY and CDR2 SVGAGI (reference sequence). CDR3 DNA sequence: TGTGCCAGCAGTTACACCGAGGGGGGGAGAGATACGCAGTATTTT. Translation: CASSYTEGGRDTQYF.

The rearrangement uses TRBV6-1 and TRBJ2-5; no reliable D call. Germline-derived CDR1 and CDR2 are MNHNS and SASEGT. Trimming pared 4 bases from V and 4 bases from J, leaving 13 bases between. The CDR3 spans 14 residues. CDR3 bases: TGTGCCAGCAGTGGTGGGTCGCGCCGAGAGACCCAGTACTTC. Protein sequence: CASSGGSRRETQYF.

This clonotype came up a few times. V and J are TRBV6-5 and TRBJ2-5; the D is unclear. The CDR3 length is 11 residues. Germline assignment: CDR1 MNHEY and CDR2 SVGAGI. Trimming removed 7 bases at V and 5 bases at J, with 8 bases between. The CDR3 DNA reads as TGTGCCAGCACTATTAGGGAGACCCAGTACTTC. This translates into CASTIRETQYF.

In its sample, this clonotype was seen a few times. The chain links TRBV7-2 to TRBJ2-7; D not resolved. V lost 0 bases and J lost 4, with 10 bases in between. The CDR3 spans 14 residues. CDR1 and CDR2 (germline): SGHTA, FQGNSA. The CDR3 protein is CASSLAWGTYEQYF. The CDR3 DNA follows: TGTGCCAGCAGCTTAGCTTGGGGTACTTACGAGCAGTACTTC. Supplemented by reference TRBV7-2 and TRBJ2-7, the full variable domain reads GAGVSQSPSNKVTEKGKDVELRCDPISGHTALYWYRQSLGQGLEFLIYFQGNSAPDKSGLPSDRFSAERTGGSVSTLTIQRTQQEDSAVYLCASSLAWGTYEQYFGPGTRLTVT.

The rearrangement links TRBV28 to TRBJ2-1; D remains ambiguous. Germline V gene lookup returns CDR1 MDHEN and CDR2 SYDVKM. Trimming pared 3 bases from V and 10 bases from J, leaving 10 bases between. The CDR3 runs 12 residues. CDR3 amino acids: CASSLPVREQFF. In DNA form, the CDR3 reads TGTGCCAGCAGTTTGCCCGTGAGGGAGCAGTTCTTC.

This clonotype appeared a few times. V gene TRBV5-4 combines with J gene TRBJ2-3, with D unclear. The CDR3 is 15 amino acids. CDR1 is SGHNT, CDR2 YYREEE, per germline (reference sequence). Trimming took 0 bases from V and 2 from J, leaving 10 bases between them. The CDR3 here is CASSLVGLTTDTQYF. The CDR3 DNA reads TGTGCCAGCAGCTTGGTCGGGTTGACCACAGATACGCAGTATTTT.

V usage is TRBV7-2 and J usage is TRBJ2-1, with D unclear. The germline V gene has CDR1 SGHTA and CDR2 FQGNSA. The CDR3 is 14 amino acids. Trimming took off 1 base at V and 8 bases at J, with 12 bases between the two ends. CDR3 residues: CASSLVGSLDEQFF. The CDR3, as DNA: TGTGCCAGCAGCTTAGTTGGTAGCCTCGATGAGCAGTTCTTC.

The sample holds many counts of this clonotype. The chain has TRBV7-2 and TRBJ1-2; D not resolved. Trimming removed 5 bases from V and 4 bases from J, with 23 bases in between. Germline V CDR1 and CDR2: SGHTA, FQGNSA. This CDR3 is built from 17 residues. The DNA of the CDR3 is TGTGCCAGCAGCCCAGCGATAACAGCCAGCCTTAGCTATGGCTACACCTTC. It yields the protein CASSPAITASLSYGYTF. The full variable domain, rest sourced from reference TRBV7-2 and TRBJ1-2, is GAGVSQSPSNKVTEKGKDVELRCDPISGHTALYWYRQSLGQGLEFLIYFQGNSAPDKSGLPSDRFSAERTGGSVSTLTIQRTQQEDSAVYLCASSPAITASLSYGYTFGSGTRLTVV.

This clonotype was seen a few times. The chain is built from TRBV29-1 and TRBJ1-1; D is uncertain. The CDR3 runs to 13 residues. Trimming shortened V by 4 bases and J by 0 bases, and 9 bases separated the two germline ends. Germline V gene sequence: CDR1 SQVTM, CDR2 ANQGSEA. The CDR3 is CSVAGPMNTEAFF. Here the CDR3 DNA reads TGCAGCGTTGCTGGGCCCATGAACACTGAAGCTTTCTTT. The variable domain in full, completed from reference TRBV29-1 and TRBJ1-1, reads SAVISQKPSRDICQRGTSLTIQCQVDSQVTMMFWYRQQPGQSLTLIATANQGSEATYESGFVIDKFPISRPNLTFSTLTVSNMSPEDSSIYLCSVAGPMNTEAFFGQGTRLTVV.